These T cell receptor beta chains were read from a single sample in a study of shared clonotypes between healthy human individuals. The protocol was immunoSEQ multiplex PCR, while the TCRdb copy is restricted to in-frame clones and leaves out a portion. The top ten clones hold more than 0.9% of a sample with some 1.5 million clones, 95% to 97% of them seen once. The sequencing sample was made of naive CD4+ T cells sorted from blood. These receptors originate from a man younger than 45 in good health. Both conserved end residues are part of each CDR3. A D gene is named only where the DNA matches it firmly. Size tells how often a clone was seen (once, few, many) or the class of an expanded clone, and some rows leave it out.

TRBJ2-1	-	TRBD2	TRBV10-3	TGTGCCATCAGTGAGTGGACTAGCGGGGCCAATGAGCAGTTCTTC	CAISEWTSGANEQFF
TRBJ1-2	-	TRBD1	TRBV10-3	TGTGCCATCAGTGAGGGACAGGGTCCCTTGAGTGGCTACACCTTC	CAISEGQGPLSGYTF
TRBJ2-7	-	TRBD1	TRBV7-9	TGTGCCAGCAGCGGTCTGGGACAGGGCTCCTACGAGCAGTACTTC	CASSGLGQGSYEQYF
TRBJ2-6	-	TRBD1	TRBV4-1	TGCGCCAGCAGCCAAGATCGTGGGACAGGTCATCGAAGGGGGGCCAACGTCCTGACTTTC	CASSQDRGTGHRRGANVLTF
TRBJ2-1	-	-	TRBV19	TGTGCCAGTAGTATCCTTGCTAGGTCCCTCAATGAGCAGTTCTTC	CASSILARSLNEQFF
TRBJ2-7	-	-	TRBV6-1	TGTGCCAGCAGTACCCGACCGGGTGACTACGAGCAGTACTTC	CASSTRPGDYEQYF
TRBJ2-5	-	TRBD2	TRBV6-6	TGTGCCAGCAGGCTACCGGGACTAGCGGGAAGGGAGACCCAGTACTTC	CASRLPGLAGRETQYF
TRBJ2-5	-	-	TRBV6-5	TGTGCCAGCCTAACGGGGGTCCGGGAAGAGACCCAGTACTTC	CASLTGVREETQYF
TRBJ2-1	-	TRBD1	TRBV7-9	TGTGCCAGCAGCTCCATTGACAGGGGGTCCTACAATGAGCAGTTCTTC	CASSSIDRGSYNEQFF
TRBJ1-1	-	TRBD1	TRBV28	TGTGCCACCGACAGGACAGGGAACACTGAAGCTTTCTTT	CATDRTGNTEAFF
TRBJ2-1	-	TRBD2	TRBV11-3	TGTGCCAGCAGCAATGGGCGGGAGTCGTATGAGCAGTTCTTC	CASSNGRESYEQFF
TRBJ2-2	-	-	TRBV28	TGTGCCAGCAGTTTATGGGCGGCAGGGGCAGGCACCGGGGAGCTGTTTTTT	CASSLWAAGAGTGELFF
TRBJ2-3	-	-	TRBV15	TGTGCCACCAGCAAGGGGGGTAATACAGATACGCAGTATTTT	CATSKGGNTDTQYF
TRBJ1-1	once	-	TRBV2	TGTGCCAGCAGGTTAGGAATGAACACTGAAGCTTTCTTT	CASRLGMNTEAFF
TRBJ2-3	-	-	TRBV7-2	TGTGCCAGCAGCTTAGTATATTGGGGAGCGGATACGCAGTATTTT	CASSLVYWGADTQYF
TRBJ2-2	-	-	TRBV7-6	TGTGCCAGCAGGCTCGGAACACCGAACACCGGGGAGCTGTTTTTT	CASRLGTPNTGELFF
TRBJ2-3	-	TRBD2	TRBV29-1	TGCAGCCTCGCTCCCCTAGCGGGAGGGTTCACAGATACGCAGTATTTT	CSLAPLAGGFTDTQYF
TRBJ2-5	-	TRBD2	TRBV7-7	TGTGCTAGCAGCCCCGGGGTAGCGGGAGGGGAAGAGACCCAGTACTTC	CASSPGVAGGEETQYF
TRBJ2-5	-	-	TRBV28	TGTGCCACCCTAGGGGCGCGGGAGACCCAGTACTTC	CATLGARETQYF
TRBJ2-7	-	-	TRBV6-5	TGTGCCACAACGAGGGACGGAAGCTCCTACGAGCAGTACTTC	CATTRDGSSYEQYF
TRBJ1-1	-	TRBD1	TRBV5-1	TGCGCCAGCAGTATTCAGGGGGCGATGGGACTCACTGAAGCTTTCTTT	CASSIQGAMGLTEAFF
TRBJ1-2	-	-	TRBV11-2	TGTGCCAGCAGCTTACCCCGACAGCGCGTCGGCTATGGCTACACCTTC	CASSLPRQRVGYGYTF
TRBJ1-5	-	-	TRBV28	TGTGCCAGCAGCCTACCGCACGGAAATCAGCCCCAGCATTTT	CASSLPHGNQPQHF
TRBJ2-1	-	-	TRBV11-2	TGTGCCAGCAGCTTAGGATGGCAGGGCAGATCCTACAATGAGCAGTTCTTC	CASSLGWQGRSYNEQFF
TRBJ1-2	-	-	TRBV19	TGTGCCACTCGGGGGGATGGCTACACCTTC	CATRGDGYTF
TRBJ2-7	-	-	TRBV27	TGTGCCAGCAGCACCTGGGGGGGCCCCTACGAGCAGTACTTC	CASSTWGGPYEQYF
TRBJ1-4	-	-	TRBV27	TGTGCCAGCAGTTACTCTGGGAGGAGGGAAAAACTGTTTTTT	CASSYSGRREKLFF
TRBJ2-1	-	-	TRBV2	TGTGCCACGATAACAGTGCTAGGGGATGAGCAGTTCTTC	CATITVLGDEQFF
TRBJ2-2	-	-	TRBV14	TGTGCCAGCAGCCAGGGATACAAGCTGTTTTTT	CASSQGYKLFF
TRBJ2-5	-	TRBD1	TRBV5-1	TGCGCCAGCAGCCCGAGGACAGGGGTCTATCGAGAGACCCAGTACTTC	CASSPRTGVYRETQYF
TRBJ2-3	-	TRBD2	TRBV9	TGTGCCAGCAGCAAGGCGGGAGTCGGAGATACGCAGTATTTT	CASSKAGVGDTQYF
TRBJ2-7	-	-	TRBV25-1	TGTGCCAGCGCCGAATGGTTGGGGGCCGAGCAGTACTTC	CASAEWLGAEQYF
TRBJ2-2	-	-	TRBV18	TGTGCCAGCTCACAGTCAGCGAACACCGGGGAGCTGTTTTTT	CASSQSANTGELFF